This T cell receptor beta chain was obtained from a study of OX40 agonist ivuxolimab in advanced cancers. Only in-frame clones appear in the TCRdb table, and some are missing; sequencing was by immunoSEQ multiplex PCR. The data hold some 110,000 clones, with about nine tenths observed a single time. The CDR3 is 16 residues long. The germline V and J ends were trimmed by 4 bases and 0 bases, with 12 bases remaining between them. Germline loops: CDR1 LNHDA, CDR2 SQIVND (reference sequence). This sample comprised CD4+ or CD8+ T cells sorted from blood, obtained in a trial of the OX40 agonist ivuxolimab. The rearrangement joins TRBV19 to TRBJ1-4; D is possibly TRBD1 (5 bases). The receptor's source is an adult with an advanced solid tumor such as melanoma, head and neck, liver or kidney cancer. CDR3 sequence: CASSNLRGATNEKLFF. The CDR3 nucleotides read TGTGCCAGTAGTAACCTCCGGGGGGCAACTAATGAAAAACTGTTTTTT.